The clone carrying this TCR beta chain appeared once. The antigen remains unidentified. During the collection period, no donor immune events like infections were recorded. This specimen comes from a study of identifying expanded T cells in peripheral blood. Study conclusions and caveats: Technical replicates showed roughly 1.2 changed clones; two weeks 15 to 20; four weeks 19. Across healthy donors, higher total template counts meant significantly greater approximately 2-week count variance.

Repertoires were generated with immunoSEQ multiplex PCR, while TCRdb's copy carries only in-frame clones and drops some. The sample records roughly 100,000 clones, roughly 89% being singletons. The sequence was collected from a person between 18 and 75 years old in good health. Input material: blood.

This CDR3 is CASSYHGSVAAFF. CDR3 DNA: TGTGCCAGCAGTTATCATGGGTCGGTTGCAGCTTTCTTT. This sequence joins TRBV6-1 and TRBJ1-1, with D unclear. The CDR3 extends over 13 amino acids. V lost 5 bases, J lost 10 bases, and 17 bases lay in between. Germline CDR1 and CDR2: MNHNS and SASEGT.